The 15 T cell receptor beta chains in this list originate from one sample, sequenced in a study of T cells in Graves' hyperthyroidism and ophthalmopathy. The CDR3 regions of TCR beta were amplified from RNA transcripts. With the HTBI primer set, the TCR CDR3 went through a first round of RT-PCR. TCRdb ran MiXCR on the multiplex PCR reads and lists one entry per CDR3 protein. The profile shows some 500,000 distinct CDR3 sequences, around a quarter of them singletons. Sequences were obtained from blood. The source of these receptors is a woman in her twenties or thirties with Graves' ophthalmopathy.

This clonotype was detected many times. The CDR3 sequence is CASSQPTGVETQYF. DNA for the CDR3: TGCGCCAGCAGCCAACCGACAGGGGTAGAGACCCAGTACTTC. J is TRBJ2-5 and V is TRBV4-1; 8 bases fit TRBD1. CDR1 and CDR2 from the germline V gene are MGHRA and YSYEKL. CDR3 length: 14 amino acids. With 2 bases clipped from V and 4 bases from J, the junction kept 3 bases outside the gene matches.

This clonotype appeared many times. The chain uses TRBV20-1 and TRBJ2-2; 8 bases are a match to TRBD1. The CDR3 runs 16 residues. Germline CDR1 and CDR2: DFQATT and SNEGSKA (reference sequence). After removal of 0 bases from V and 3 bases from J, the junction contained 6 bases not matched to a gene. The CDR3 DNA is TGCAGTGCTAGAGATAAGGACAGGGAGGACACCGGGGAGCTGTTTTTT. Its translation is CSARDKDREDTGELFF.

On this clonotype itself: A read error may explain this, as a much larger clone is one base away. The chain uses TRBV5-1 and TRBJ2-5; D gene ambiguous. Germline CDR1 is SGHRS and CDR2 is YFSETQ. The CDR3 has 14 amino acids. Here the CDR3 reads CASSLAIGQETQDF. The CDR3 DNA reads as TGCGCCAGCAGCTTGGCCATAGGGCAAGAGACCCAGGACTTC. The full variable domain, in which reference TRBV5-1 and TRBJ2-5 provide the parts outside the CDR3, is KAGVTQTPRYLIKTRGQQVTLSCSPISGHRSVSWYQQTPGQGLQFLFEYFSETQRNKGNFPGRFSGRQFSNSRSEMNVSTLELGDSALYLCASSLAIGQETQDFGPGTRLLVL.

This clonotype was observed at least ten times. The chain carries TRBV20-1 and TRBJ1-5; D uncertain. The V end lost 2 bases, the J end lost 0 bases, and 11 bases lay between the germline ends. The CDR3 is 15 residues long. Germline V lookup: CDR1 DFQATT, CDR2 SNEGSKA (reference sequence). For the CDR3, the DNA is TGCAGTGCTAGATTCAGACTCAATAGCAATCAGCCCCAGCATTTT. Protein: CSARFRLNSNQPQHF.

This chain connects TRBV12-3 or TRBV12-4 to TRBJ2-5; D is undetermined. V lost 4 bases, J lost 2 bases, and 11 bases lay in between. The CDR3 spans 14 residues. The CDR3 nucleotides read TGTGCCAGCAGTTGGCTCAGTGGACAAGAGACCCAGTACTTC. It translates to CASSWLSGQETQYF.

J is TRBJ2-7 and V is TRBV5-5, with D perhaps TRBD2 (5 bases). The CDR3 loop spans 15 amino acids. Germline CDR1 is SGHKS and CDR2 is YYEKEE (reference sequence). The V and J ends lost 0 bases and 3 bases respectively, with 13 bases between them. The chain's CDR3 is CASSLGPGKDYEQYF. As DNA, the CDR3 is TGTGCCAGCAGCTTGGGTCCGGGAAAGGACTACGAGCAGTACTTC. Full variable domain (missing parts from reference TRBV5-5 and TRBJ2-7): DAGVTQSPTHLIKTRGQQVTLRCSPISGHKSVSWYQQVLGQGPQFIFQYYEKEERGRGNFPDRFSARQFPNYSSELNVNALLLGDSALYLCASSLGPGKDYEQYFGPGTRLTVT.

This clonotype was recorded at least ten times. The chain links TRBV7-9 to TRBJ1-5, with 7 nucleotides matching TRBD1. The CDR3 contains 14 residues. CDR1 is SEHNR and CDR2 is FQNEAQ in the germline V gene (reference sequence). J was trimmed by 0 bases and V by 5 bases; bases with no gene match: 1. CDR3 protein: CASSRQGSNQPQHF. CDR3 coding DNA: TGTGCCAGCAGCCGACAGGGTAGCAATCAGCCCCAGCATTTT.

This clonotype was observed at least ten times. The rearrangement links TRBV19 to TRBJ1-2; D is perhaps TRBD1 (6 bases). The CDR3 covers 14 residues. V lost 7 bases to trimming and J lost 4 bases, with 16 bases between them. The V gene's germline CDR1 is LNHDA and CDR2 SQIVND (reference sequence). The CDR3 loop reads CASTNREGAYGYTF. CDR3 sequence (DNA): TGTGCCAGTACGAACAGGGAAGGGGCCTATGGCTACACCTTC.

This clonotype turned up a few times. V gene TRBV28 combines with J gene TRBJ1-2, with D unclear. The V gene lost 5 bases and the J gene lost 4 bases, with 8 bases spanning the gap. Germline loops: CDR1 MDHEN, CDR2 SYDVKM. This CDR3 has 12 amino acids. The CDR3 DNA follows: TGTGCCAGCAGTCCTCGACCCTATGGCTACACCTTC. Translation gives CASSPRPYGYTF.

V is TRBV7-8 and J is TRBJ2-5; 9 bases map to TRBD2. CDR3 size: 15 residues. The junction had 3 bases not matched to a gene; V was cut back by 1 base and J by 3 bases. CDR1 is SGHVS and CDR2 is FQNEAQ in the germline V gene. The CDR3 DNA is TGTGCCAGCAGCTTAGTTTGGACTAGCGAAGAGACCCAGTACTTC. This encodes CASSLVWTSEETQYF.

J is TRBJ2-2 and V is TRBV20-1; 11 bases are a match to TRBD2. Germline V gene data show CDR1 as DFQATT and CDR2 as SNEGSKA (reference sequence). The CDR3 totals 16 residues. The V and J ends lost 2 bases and 5 bases, in that order; junction bases with no gene match: 7. The CDR3 loop reads CSARLAGGPETGELFF. The CDR3 DNA is TGCAGTGCTAGATTAGCGGGAGGGCCGGAAACCGGGGAGCTGTTTTTT.

The gene calls are TRBV3-1 and TRBJ1-1; D unresolved. Germline V gives CDR1 LGHDT, CDR2 YNNKEL (reference sequence). Trimming took 4 bases from V and 1 from J, leaving 16 bases between them. The CDR3 extends over 16 amino acids. The CDR3 DNA reads TGTGCCAGCAGCCCTGCCAGGTCCCTAAGGAACACTGAAGCTTTCTTT. Amino acid sequence: CASSPARSLRNTEAFF.

This clonotype has ten or more counts. The chain uses TRBV28 and TRBJ1-2; D is uncertain. Germline CDR1 is MDHEN and CDR2 is SYDVKM. The V gene lost 3 bases and the J gene lost 7 bases, with 12 bases spanning the gap. The CDR3 spans 13 residues. The CDR3 nucleotides are TGTGCCAGCAGTTTTAGTCCTTTAAGTGGCTACACCTTC. This sequence encodes CASSFSPLSGYTF.

The sample holds many counts of this clonotype. The chain couples TRBV11-3 to TRBJ2-7; D is perhaps TRBD1 (5 bases). This CDR3 has 14 amino acids. Per the germline V gene, CDR1 is SGHNT and CDR2 is YENEEA. Trimming stripped 10 bases from V and 2 bases from J, with 18 bases between. In DNA, the CDR3 is TGTGCCACCCACGTCAGGGCTCTTCCCTACGAGCAGTACTTC. It translates to CATHVRALPYEQYF.

This clonotype has at least ten counts. V gene TRBV20-1 combines with J gene TRBJ1-2, with D possibly matching TRBD1 (6 bases). This CDR3 comprises 13 residues. V gave up 3 bases and J gave up 0 bases, with 8 bases separating them. Germline CDR1 is DFQATT and CDR2 is SNEGSKA (reference sequence). The CDR3 sequence is CSARDRPNYGYTF. The CDR3, as DNA: TGCAGTGCTAGGGACAGACCTAACTATGGCTACACCTTC.